This T cell receptor beta chain was sequenced for a study of blood T cells in healthy people across ages. Worth noting for this clonotype: The antigen remains undetermined.

With 5 bases removed from V and 1 base from J, the gap between germline ends came to 14 bases. Per germline, CDR1 SGHVS and CDR2 FQNEAQ. This CDR3 has 16 residues. Study results and limitations: PBMCs that were unsorted prevented a conclusive naive versus antigen-experienced comparison.

Primed by a sample-barcoded 5' primer and a J-beta primer mix, a second PCR proceeded for roughly 6 to 12 cycles. Carrying 12 random nucleotides, a template-switch adaptor labeled each individual cDNA molecule. In TCRdb, the 5' RACE reads were re-called with MiXCR into one record per CDR3 protein. Among over 950,000 distinct CDR3 sequences, less than 45% were seen once, and the ten largest hold over 10%. Sequenced sample: blood. The V and J genes are TRBV7-8 and TRBJ2-2; tentative D call: TRBD2 (6 bases). The receptor comes from a young man in good health. Here the CDR3 DNA reads TGTGCCAGCAGCCATCAGAAAGCGGGGAACACCGGGGAGCTGTTTTTT. It is translated as CASSHQKAGNTGELFF.